This T cell receptor (beta chain) was profiled in a study of T cells in Graves' hyperthyroidism and ophthalmopathy. About the study: Upon initial diagnosis and before any treatment, peripheral blood was collected. The study's findings and limits: In validation, the model predicted ophthalmopathy. These predictions came a median about 6.8 months before onset.

Diagnosis rested on symptoms, serum thyroxine and TRAb, thyroid ultrasound, and orbital computed tomography. TCR beta CDR3 sequences were amplified from RNA transcripts. Researchers ran a first-round RT-PCR on the TCR CDR3 using the HTBI primer set. TCRdb processed the multiplex PCR reads anew with MiXCR; each CDR3 protein has one entry. The table includes hundreds of thousands of distinct CDR3 sequences, about 19% detected once. This clonotype showed up many times. Its antigen is unidentified. V lost 5 bases to trimming and J lost 2 bases; unmatched junction nucleotides: 7. Germline lookup yields CDR1 SGHTA and CDR2 FQGTGA. CDR3 size: 17 residues.

This chain connects TRBV7-3 to TRBJ2-1; 12 bases map to TRBD2. The receptor's source is a man aged 50-59 years with Graves' ophthalmopathy. Sample: blood. The CDR3 is CASSKGLAGYAYNEQFF. In DNA form, the CDR3 reads TGTGCCAGCAGCAAGGGACTAGCGGGTTACGCCTACAATGAGCAGTTCTTC.